This T cell receptor (beta chain) was recorded in a study of blood T cell repertoires in COVID-19 (dated by TCRdb to 2020 to 2022). A note on the overall study: Collaborator samples came from the United States, Italy and Spain and covered acute and convalescent phases of COVID-19. The repertoires were released in a freely available public database intended as a resource for research on the immune response to SARS-CoV-2. A de-identified subject ID, COVID-19 status, age in years and sex were almost always included in the sample metadata. The dataset comprised deeply sampled blood TCRbeta repertoires from subjects exposed to, actively infected with, or recovered from COVID-19. The prospective study material was composed of cDNA or gDNA derived from T cells, B-cell-depleted T cells, or PBMCs. The samples were drawn from the first 160 participants of the ongoing ImmuneRACE study and from over a thousand subjects provided by 6 global collaborators. Where HLA class I and class II types were available, the types were taken from metadata supplied by the sample provider, not from assay-based typing. Points the paper makes about the study in general: How much clinical and demographic metadata was included differed by source and by participant, and the metadata was provided uncurated.

Whole blood was collected in K2EDTA tubes by collaborating institutions according to the institutions' own protocols. Collaborator samples were shipped for TCRbeta analysis as frozen whole blood, isolated PBMCs, or DNA extracted from either sample type. Points on this clone: This clone's antigen is unknown. Qualities for individual bases were not recorded, and no much larger clone is one base off.

The germline V gene (reference sequence) supplies CDR1 PRHDT and CDR2 FYEKMQ. The CDR3 contains 15 residues, cysteine and phenylalanine counted. Only the CDR3 DNA stays, 45 bases, in frame from base 1. V and J are truncated by 0 bases and 1 base respectively, leaving an intervening sequence of 7 bases. TCRbeta CDR3 regions were amplified from genomic DNA using the immunoSEQ Assay, a bias-controlled multiplex PCR. For the original study's pipeline: The number of nucleated cells in each sample was estimated by amplification of reference gene primers within the assay. Sequence reads were collapsed and filtered to measure the absolute abundance of every unique TCRbeta CDR3 rearrangement. For each sample, productive Simpson clonality was calculated as the square root of Simpson's diversity index across productive rearrangements. Entries here come from immuneACCESS through TCRdb and include only in-frame sequences with V and J called. Some clones fail to appear in such tables; in the studies checked, an unresolved V gene covers under half of the shortfall, and the cause of the remainder is unknown. V and J calls plus clone size are reproduced from that table; the DNA served to infer D and trimming. The table for this sample lists approximately 110,000 clones; over 70% of them were counted only once. Roughly 0.83% of the sample belongs to the ten largest clones.

The chain employs TRBV13 and TRBJ2-1; a tentative D call is TRBD2 (6 bases match). This sequence originates from a woman aged 70 to 79 with acute or convalescent COVID-19. What was sequenced was peripheral blood. The DNA sequence is given as TGTGCCAGCAGCTTAGGGCGGGGTTCCTACAATGAGCAGTTCTTC. The translation is CASSLGRGSYNEQFF.